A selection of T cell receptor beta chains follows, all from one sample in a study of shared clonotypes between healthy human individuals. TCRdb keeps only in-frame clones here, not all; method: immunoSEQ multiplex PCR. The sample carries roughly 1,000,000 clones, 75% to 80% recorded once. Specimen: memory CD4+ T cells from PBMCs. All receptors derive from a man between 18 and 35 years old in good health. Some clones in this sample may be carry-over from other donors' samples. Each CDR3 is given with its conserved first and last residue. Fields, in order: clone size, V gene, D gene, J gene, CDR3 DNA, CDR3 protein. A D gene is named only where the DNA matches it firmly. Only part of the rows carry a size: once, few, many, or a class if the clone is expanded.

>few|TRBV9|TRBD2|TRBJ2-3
TGTGCCAGCAGCGTAGAGTTGACTAGCGGCACAGATACGCAGTATTTT
CASSVELTSGTDTQYF
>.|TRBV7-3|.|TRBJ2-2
TGTGCCAGCAGCTTTGACTATCCCCCGCTGTTTTTT
CASSFDYPPLFF
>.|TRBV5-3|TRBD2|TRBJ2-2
TGTGCCAGAAGCTTGGGACTAGCGATGCGGACCGGGGAGCTGTTTTTT
CARSLGLAMRTGELFF
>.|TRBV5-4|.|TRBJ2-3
TGTGCCAGCAGCGTAAAGACCGGGAGCCTCACAGATACGCAGTATTTT
CASSVKTGSLTDTQYF
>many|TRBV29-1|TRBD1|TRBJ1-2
TGCAGCGCTGGGACAGGGCAGATTGGCTACACCTTC
CSAGTGQIGYTF
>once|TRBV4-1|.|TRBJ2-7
TGCGCCAGCAGCCAAGGGACAGCCTCCTACGAGCAGTACTTC
CASSQGTASYEQYF
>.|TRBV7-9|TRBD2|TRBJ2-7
TGTGCCAGCAGCTTTAGCGGGACCTACGAGCAGTACTTC
CASSFSGTYEQYF
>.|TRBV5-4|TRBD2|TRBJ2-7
TGTGCCAGCAGCTTCAGCTCTTCGGCGGGAGGGCCCTACGAGCAGTACTTC
CASSFSSSAGGPYEQYF
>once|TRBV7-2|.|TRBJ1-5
TGTGCCAGCAGCTTAGAGGGTAGGAGCAATCAGCCCCAGCATTTT
CASSLEGRSNQPQHF
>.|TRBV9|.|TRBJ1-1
TGTGCCAGCAGCGTAGGGGGGGCACAGTCCACTGAAGCTTTCTTT
CASSVGGAQSTEAFF
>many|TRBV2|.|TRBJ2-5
TGTGCCAGCAGTGAAAGGTCCGTCCAAGAGACCCAGTACTTC
CASSERSVQETQYF
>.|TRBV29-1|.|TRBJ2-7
TGCAGCGTCCAAGCCCAGGGAGACGAGCAGTACTTC
CSVQAQGDEQYF
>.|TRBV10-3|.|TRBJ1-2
TGTGCCATCAGTGAGTCGATGGGAAGGGAAGGGAACTATGGCTACACCTTC
CAISESMGREGNYGYTF
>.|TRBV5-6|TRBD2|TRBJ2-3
TGTGCCAGCAGAAATTTGGGACTAGCGGGAGGCAGAGATACGCAGTATTTT
CASRNLGLAGGRDTQYF
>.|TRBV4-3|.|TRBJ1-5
TGCGCCAGCAGCCAGGGGAACAGGGGCAATCAGCCCCAGCATTTT
CASSQGNRGNQPQHF
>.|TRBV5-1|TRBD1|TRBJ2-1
TGCGCCAGCAGCTTCCGGACAGGGGTATACAATGAGCAGTTCTTC
CASSFRTGVYNEQFF
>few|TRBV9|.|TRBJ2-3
TGTGCCAGCAGCGTAGCTTCGATCACAGATACGCAGTATTTT
CASSVASITDTQYF
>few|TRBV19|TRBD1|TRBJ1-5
TGTGCCAGTAGTATACTCTGGACAGGGGGCAATCAGCCCCAGCATTTT
CASSILWTGGNQPQHF
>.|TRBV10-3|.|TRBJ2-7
TGTGCCATCAGTGCGGGTCAGGGGACCGTAACCTACGAGCAGTACTTC
CAISAGQGTVTYEQYF
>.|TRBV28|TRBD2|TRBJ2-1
TGTGCCAGCAGCCCGGGAGGGTACGCTTACAATGAGCAGTTCTTC
CASSPGGYAYNEQFF
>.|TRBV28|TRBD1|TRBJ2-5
TGTGCCAGCCGGGACAGGGGGTCAGAGACCCAGTACTTC
CASRDRGSETQYF
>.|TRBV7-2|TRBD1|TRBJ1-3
TGTGCCAGCAGCCCGATGACAGGGACTGGAAACACCATATATTTT
CASSPMTGTGNTIYF
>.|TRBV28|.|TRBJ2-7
TGTGCCAGCAGTTTACGCGGCTACGAGCAGTACTTC
CASSLRGYEQYF
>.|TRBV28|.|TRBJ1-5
TGTGCCAGCAGTTCACCACACGCCAATCAGCCCCAGCATTTT
CASSSPHANQPQHF
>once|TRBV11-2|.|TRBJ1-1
TGTGCCAGCAGCCCCGGGAGGGGCACTGAAGCTTTCTTT
CASSPGRGTEAFF
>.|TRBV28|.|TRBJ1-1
TGTGCCAGCAGTCCAACCAGGAGTGAGGGCACTGAAGCTTTCTTT
CASSPTRSEGTEAFF
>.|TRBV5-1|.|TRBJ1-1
TGCGCCAGCAGCTTCAGGACTTGGACTGAAGCTTTCTTT
CASSFRTWTEAFF
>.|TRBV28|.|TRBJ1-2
TGTGCCAGCAGCGCATTTGATGGCTACACCTTC
CASSAFDGYTF
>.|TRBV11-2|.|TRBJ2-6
TGTGCCAGCAGCTGGACAAGGTCTGGGGCCAACGTCCTGACTTTC
CASSWTRSGANVLTF
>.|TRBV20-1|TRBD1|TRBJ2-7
TGCAGGGGACAGGGTCACTACGAGCAGTACTTC
CRGQGHYEQYF
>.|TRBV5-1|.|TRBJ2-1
TGCGCCAGCAGCTTGGGTCCCGGTGACTCCTACAATGAGCAGTTCTTC
CASSLGPGDSYNEQFF
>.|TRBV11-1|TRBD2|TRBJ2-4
TGTGCCAGCAGCTCTCAGAGCGGGAGGGAAAACATTCAGTACTTC
CASSSQSGRENIQYF
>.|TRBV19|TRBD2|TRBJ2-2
TGTGCCAGTAGTCCCCGCTTGGGCCAGGGGATCGCTCTAGCGGGAGGGCCCGGGGAGCTGTTTTTT
CASSPRLGQGIALAGGPGELFF
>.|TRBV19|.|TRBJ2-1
TGTGCCAGTAGGCATACTAGCATGATGTACAATGAGCAGTTCTTC
CASRHTSMMYNEQFF
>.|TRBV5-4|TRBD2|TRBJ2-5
TGTGCCAGCAGCTTGAATAGCGGGAAAGAGACCCAGTACTTC
CASSLNSGKETQYF
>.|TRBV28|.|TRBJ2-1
TGTGCCAGCAGTTTCGGCTACTACAATGAGCAGTTCTTC
CASSFGYYNEQFF
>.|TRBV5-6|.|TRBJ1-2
TGTGCCAGCAGCTTTACTGGGGAAGACTATGGCTACACCTTC
CASSFTGEDYGYTF
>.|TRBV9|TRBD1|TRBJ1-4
TGTGCCAGCAGCGTAGAAGGAACAGGGGTTGAAAAACTGTTTTTT
CASSVEGTGVEKLFF
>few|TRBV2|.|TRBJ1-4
TGTGCCAGCAGTGACCGTGGGCAGGTGAATGAAAAACTGTTTTTT
CASSDRGQVNEKLFF
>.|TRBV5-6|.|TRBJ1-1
TGTGCCAGCAGGACTAGGAAGGGGAACACTGAAGCTTTCTTT
CASRTRKGNTEAFF
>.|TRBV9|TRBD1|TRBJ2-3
TGTGCCAGCAGCCTCGAGGGACAGGGGGCTTTCGATACGCAGTATTTT
CASSLEGQGAFDTQYF
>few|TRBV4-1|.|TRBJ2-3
TGCGCCAGCAGCCAGGGTGTCCCAAGCGCGGCAGGCACAGATACGCAGTATTTT
CASSQGVPSAAGTDTQYF
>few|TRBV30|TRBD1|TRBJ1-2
TGTGCCTGGAGACAAGACAGGGGCGGCTACACCTTC
CAWRQDRGGYTF
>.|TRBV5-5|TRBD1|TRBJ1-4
TGTGCCAGCAGCTTAGGGGGCCGGGAAAAACTGTTTTTT
CASSLGGREKLFF
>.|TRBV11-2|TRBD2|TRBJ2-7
TGTGCCAGCAGCTTCCGACTAGCGGGGATATACGAGCAGTACTTC
CASSFRLAGIYEQYF
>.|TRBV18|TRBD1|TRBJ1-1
TGTGCCAGCTCACCACCGACAGGGCCTGAAGCTTTCTTT
CASSPPTGPEAFF
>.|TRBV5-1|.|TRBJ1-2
TGCGCCAGCAGCTTGGACTTGCGGGGCTATGGCTACACCTTC
CASSLDLRGYGYTF
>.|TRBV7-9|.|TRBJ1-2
TGTGCCAGCAGCTTAGTGGACTATGGCCACACCTTC
CASSLVDYGHTF
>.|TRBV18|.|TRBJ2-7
TGTGCCAGCTCGGGCGGACAGCCCTACGAGCAGTACTTC
CASSGGQPYEQYF
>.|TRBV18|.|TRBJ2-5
TGTGCCAGCTCACCAGTTTCAGGGAAAGAGACCCAGTACTTC
CASSPVSGKETQYF
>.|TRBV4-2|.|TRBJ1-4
TGTGCCAGCAGCCAGCCTACGGGGGGCCTAGGGGAAAAACTGTTTTTT
CASSQPTGGLGEKLFF
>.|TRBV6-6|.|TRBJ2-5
TGTGCCAGCAGATCAGGACAGAACCAAGAGACCCAGTACTTC
CASRSGQNQETQYF
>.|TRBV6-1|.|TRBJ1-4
TGTGCCAGCAGTGAGGGCACCTGGGTTGGAAAACTGTTTTTT
CASSEGTWVGKLFF
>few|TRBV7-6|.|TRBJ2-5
TGTGCCAGCAGCTTTTCCCGGACAGTACAAGAGACCCAGTACTTC
CASSFSRTVQETQYF